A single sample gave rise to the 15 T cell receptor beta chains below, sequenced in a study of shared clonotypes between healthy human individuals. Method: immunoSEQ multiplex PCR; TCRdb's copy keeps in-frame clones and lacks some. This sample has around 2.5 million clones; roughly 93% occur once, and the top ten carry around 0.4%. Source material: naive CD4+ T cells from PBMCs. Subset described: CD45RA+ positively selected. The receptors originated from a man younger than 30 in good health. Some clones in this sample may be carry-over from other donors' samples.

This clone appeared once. DNA of the CDR3: TGTGCCAGCAGCGTAGCGGGGAGAGGGGACCAGTACTTC. It codes for CASSVAGRGDQYF. This chain uses TRBV9 with TRBJ2-5; D may be TRBD1 or TRBD2 (5 bases each). The CDR3 has 13 amino acids. The V gene's germline CDR1 is SGDLS and CDR2 YYNGEE. Trimming pared 0 bases from V and 10 bases from J, leaving 13 bases between.

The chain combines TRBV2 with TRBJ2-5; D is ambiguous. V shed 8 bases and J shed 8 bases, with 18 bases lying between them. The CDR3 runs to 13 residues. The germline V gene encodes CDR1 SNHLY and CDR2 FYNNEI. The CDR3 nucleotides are TGTGCCAGCTTAGGTCGAGACGCGTCAACCCAGTACTTC. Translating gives CASLGRDASTQYF.

This CDR3 reads CAWSVRAWPTQYF. CDR3 DNA: TGTGCCTGGAGTGTACGGGCCTGGCCGACCCAGTACTTC. The chain couples TRBV30 to TRBJ2-5; D gene unclear. This CDR3 is 13 amino acids long. CDR1 GTSNPN and CDR2 SVGIG come from the germline V gene (reference sequence). Trimming stripped 0 bases from V and 7 bases from J, with 12 bases between.

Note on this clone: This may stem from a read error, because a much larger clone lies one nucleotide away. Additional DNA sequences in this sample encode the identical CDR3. CDR3 loop: CASSLADTQYF. CDR3 DNA sequence: TGTGCCAGCAGTTTAGCAGATACGCAGTATTTT. The V gene is TRBV28, the J gene TRBJ2-3; D not resolved. The germline V gene has CDR1 MDHEN and CDR2 SYDVKM. There are 11 residues in the CDR3. Trimming took 2 bases from V and 4 from J, leaving 1 base between them.

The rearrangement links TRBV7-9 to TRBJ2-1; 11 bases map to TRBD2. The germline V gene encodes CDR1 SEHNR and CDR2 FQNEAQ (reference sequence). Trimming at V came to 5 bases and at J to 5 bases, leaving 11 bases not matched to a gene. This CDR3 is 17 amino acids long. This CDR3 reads CASSPPSGTSGNNEQFF. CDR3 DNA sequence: TGTGCCAGCAGCCCGCCGTCCGGGACTAGCGGAAACAATGAGCAGTTCTTC.

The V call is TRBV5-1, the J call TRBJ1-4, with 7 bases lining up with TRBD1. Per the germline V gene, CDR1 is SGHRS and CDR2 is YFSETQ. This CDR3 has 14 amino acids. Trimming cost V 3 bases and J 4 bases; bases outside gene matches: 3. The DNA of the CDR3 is TGCGCCAGCAGCTCGGGGGACAGTAATGAAAAACTGTTTTTT. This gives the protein CASSSGDSNEKLFF.

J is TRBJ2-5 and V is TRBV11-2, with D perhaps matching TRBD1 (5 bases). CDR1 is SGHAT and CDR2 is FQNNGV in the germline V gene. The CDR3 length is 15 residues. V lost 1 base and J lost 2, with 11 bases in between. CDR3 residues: CASSLAPGLQETQYF. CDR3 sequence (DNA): TGTGCCAGCAGCTTAGCTCCAGGGCTGCAAGAGACCCAGTACTTC. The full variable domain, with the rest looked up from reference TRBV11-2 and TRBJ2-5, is EAGVAQSPRYKIIEKRQSVAFWCNPISGHATLYWYQQILGQGPKLLIQFQNNGVVDDSQLPKDRFSAERLKGVDSTLKIQPAKLEDSAVYLCASSLAPGLQETQYFGPGTRLLVL.

CDR3 nucleotides: TGTGCCAGTGGGACAGGGGGCTTGAATGAGCAGTTCTTC. This gives the protein CASGTGGLNEQFF. The chain couples TRBV18 to TRBJ2-1; 12 bases line up with TRBD1. The CDR3 length is 13 residues. Germline loops: CDR1 KGHSH, CDR2 LQKENI. The V and J ends lost 9 bases and 7 bases, in that order; junction bases with no gene match: 4.

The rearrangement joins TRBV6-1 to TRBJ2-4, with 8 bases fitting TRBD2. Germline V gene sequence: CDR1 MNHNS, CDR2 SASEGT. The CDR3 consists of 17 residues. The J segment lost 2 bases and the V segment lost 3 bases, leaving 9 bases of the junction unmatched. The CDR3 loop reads CASSDGGLVLSKNIQYF. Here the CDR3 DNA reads TGTGCCAGCAGTGATGGGGGACTAGTACTCTCCAAAAACATTCAGTACTTC.

The CDR3 here is CASSGHRYEQYF. CDR3 in DNA: TGTGCCAGCAGCGGACACCGATACGAGCAGTACTTC. The chain links TRBV11-1 to TRBJ2-7; D is perhaps TRBD1 (5 bases). This CDR3 contains 12 residues. CDR1 and CDR2 from the germline V gene are SGHAT and FQDESV (reference sequence). V was trimmed by 5 bases and J by 4 bases, leaving 9 bases between them. Together with reference TRBV11-1 and TRBJ2-7, the CDR3 gives the full variable domain: EAEVAQSPRYKITEKSQAVAFWCDPISGHATLYWYRQILGQGPELLVQFQDESVVDDSQLPKDRFSAERLKGVDSTLKIQPAELGDSAMYLCASSGHRYEQYFGPGTRLTVT.

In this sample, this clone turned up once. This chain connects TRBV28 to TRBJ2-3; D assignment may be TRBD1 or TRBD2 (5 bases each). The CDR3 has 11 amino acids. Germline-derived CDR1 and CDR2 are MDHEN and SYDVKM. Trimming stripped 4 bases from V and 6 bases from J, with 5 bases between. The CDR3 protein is CASSWGDTQYF. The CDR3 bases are TGTGCCAGCAGTTGGGGGGATACGCAGTATTTT.

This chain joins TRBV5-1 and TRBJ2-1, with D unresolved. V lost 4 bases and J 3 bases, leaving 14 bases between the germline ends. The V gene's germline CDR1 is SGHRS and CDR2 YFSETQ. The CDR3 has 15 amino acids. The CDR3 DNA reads TGCGCCAGCAGCGTAGGGCCCACGGGCTACAATGAGCAGTTCTTC. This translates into CASSVGPTGYNEQFF.

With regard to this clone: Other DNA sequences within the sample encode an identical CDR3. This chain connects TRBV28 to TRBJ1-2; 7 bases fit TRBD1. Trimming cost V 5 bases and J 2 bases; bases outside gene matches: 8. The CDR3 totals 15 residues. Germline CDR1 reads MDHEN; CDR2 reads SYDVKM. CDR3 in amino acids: CASSPGGDSNYGYTF. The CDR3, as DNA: TGTGCCAGCAGTCCCGGAGGGGACAGCAACTATGGCTACACCTTC.

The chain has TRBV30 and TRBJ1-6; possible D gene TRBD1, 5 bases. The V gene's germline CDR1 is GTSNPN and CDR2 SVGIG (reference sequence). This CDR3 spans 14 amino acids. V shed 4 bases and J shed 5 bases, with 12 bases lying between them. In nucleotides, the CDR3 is TGTGCCTGGACCCTGCGGGGGGATAATTCACCCCTCCACTTT. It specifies CAWTLRGDNSPLHF.

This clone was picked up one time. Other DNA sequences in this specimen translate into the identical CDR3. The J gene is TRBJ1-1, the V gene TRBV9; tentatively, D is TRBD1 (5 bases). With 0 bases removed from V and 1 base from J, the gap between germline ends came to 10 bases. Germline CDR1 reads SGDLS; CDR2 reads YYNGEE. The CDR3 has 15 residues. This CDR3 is CASSVAGTRNTEAFF. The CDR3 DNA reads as TGTGCCAGCAGCGTAGCGGGGACCCGGAACACTGAAGCTTTCTTT.